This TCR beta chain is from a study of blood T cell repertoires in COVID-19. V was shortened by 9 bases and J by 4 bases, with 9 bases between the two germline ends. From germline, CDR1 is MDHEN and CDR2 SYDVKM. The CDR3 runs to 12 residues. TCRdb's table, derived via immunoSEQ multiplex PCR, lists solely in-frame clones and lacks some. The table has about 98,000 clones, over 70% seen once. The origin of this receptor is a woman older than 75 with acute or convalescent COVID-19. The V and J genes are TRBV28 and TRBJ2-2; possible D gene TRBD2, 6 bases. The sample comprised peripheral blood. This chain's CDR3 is CASGTSTGELFF. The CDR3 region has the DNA TGTGCCAGTGGGACTTCCACCGGGGAGCTGTTTTTT.